The sequence of this TCR beta chain was determined in a study of technical replicates of blood from a few donors. The assay was immunoSEQ multiplex PCR, and TCRdb's table has in-frame clones only and misses some. Among tens of thousands of clones, more than 90% were seen once, and the ten largest hold approximately 0.34%. The V end lost 1 base, the J end lost 8 bases, and 12 bases lay between the germline ends. This CDR3 spans 14 amino acids. Germline V gives CDR1 KGHSH, CDR2 LQKENI. The specimen sequenced was T cells isolated from PBMCs. The chain employs TRBV18 and TRBJ2-1, with a possible D match to TRBD1 (5 bases). This clonotype originated in a human donor in good health. The CDR3 loop is CASSPQQGPYEQFF. The CDR3 DNA sequence: TGTGCCAGCTCACCACAGCAGGGCCCCTATGAGCAGTTCTTC.